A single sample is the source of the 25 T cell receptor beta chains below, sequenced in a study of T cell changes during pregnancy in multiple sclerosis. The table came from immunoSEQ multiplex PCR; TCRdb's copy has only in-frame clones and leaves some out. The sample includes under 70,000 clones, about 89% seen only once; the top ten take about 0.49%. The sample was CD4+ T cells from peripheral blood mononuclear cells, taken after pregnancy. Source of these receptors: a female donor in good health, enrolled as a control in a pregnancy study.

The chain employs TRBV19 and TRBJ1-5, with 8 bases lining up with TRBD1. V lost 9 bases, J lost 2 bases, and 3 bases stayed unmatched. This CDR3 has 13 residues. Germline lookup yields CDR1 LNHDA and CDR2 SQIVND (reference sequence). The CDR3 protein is CASTDRGNQPQHF. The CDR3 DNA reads TGTGCCAGCACGGACAGGGGCAATCAGCCCCAGCATTTT. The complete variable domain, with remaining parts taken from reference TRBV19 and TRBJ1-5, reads DGGITQSPKYLFRKEGQNVTLSCEQNLNHDAMYWYRQDPGQGLRLIYYSQIVNDFQKGDIAEGYSVSREKKESFPLTVTSAQKNPTAFYLCASTDRGNQPQHFGDGTRLSIL.

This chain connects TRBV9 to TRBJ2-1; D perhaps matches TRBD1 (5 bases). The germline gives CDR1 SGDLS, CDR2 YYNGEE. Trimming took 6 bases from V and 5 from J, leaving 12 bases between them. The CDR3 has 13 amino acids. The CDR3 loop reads CASTRGTHNEQFF. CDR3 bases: TGTGCCAGCACTAGGGGCACACACAATGAGCAGTTCTTC.

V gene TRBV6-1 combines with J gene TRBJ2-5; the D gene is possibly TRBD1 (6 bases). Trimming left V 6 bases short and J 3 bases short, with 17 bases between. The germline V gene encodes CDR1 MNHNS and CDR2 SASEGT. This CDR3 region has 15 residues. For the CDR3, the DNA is TGTGCCAGCAGAGCAATCAGGGGTCTGAAAGAGACCCAGTACTTC. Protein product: CASRAIRGLKETQYF.

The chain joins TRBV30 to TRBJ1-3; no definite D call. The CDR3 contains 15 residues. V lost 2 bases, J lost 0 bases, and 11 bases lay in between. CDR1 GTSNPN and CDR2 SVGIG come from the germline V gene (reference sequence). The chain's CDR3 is CAWSFELPSGNTIYF. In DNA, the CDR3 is TGTGCCTGGAGTTTTGAGTTGCCCTCTGGAAACACCATATATTTT.

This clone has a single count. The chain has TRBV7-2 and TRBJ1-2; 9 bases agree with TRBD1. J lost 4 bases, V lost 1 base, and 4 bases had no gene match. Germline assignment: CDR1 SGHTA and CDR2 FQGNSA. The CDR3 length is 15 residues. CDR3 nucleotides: TGTGCCAGCAGCTTAGGGACAGGGGAGGCCTATGGCTACACCTTC. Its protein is CASSLGTGEAYGYTF.

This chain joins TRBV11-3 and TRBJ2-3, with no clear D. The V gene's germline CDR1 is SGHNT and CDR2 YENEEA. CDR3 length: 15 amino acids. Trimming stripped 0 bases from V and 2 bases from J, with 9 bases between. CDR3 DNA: TGTGCCAGCAGCTTAGATGGCGGCTACACAGATACGCAGTATTTT. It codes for CASSLDGGYTDTQYF.

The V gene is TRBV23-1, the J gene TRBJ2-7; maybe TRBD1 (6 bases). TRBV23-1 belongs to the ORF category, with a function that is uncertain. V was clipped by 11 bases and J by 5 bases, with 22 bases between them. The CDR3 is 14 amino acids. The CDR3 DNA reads TGCGCCCCAATCCGAGGTGGCAGGGGCGACGAGCAGTACTTC. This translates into CAPIRGGRGDEQYF.

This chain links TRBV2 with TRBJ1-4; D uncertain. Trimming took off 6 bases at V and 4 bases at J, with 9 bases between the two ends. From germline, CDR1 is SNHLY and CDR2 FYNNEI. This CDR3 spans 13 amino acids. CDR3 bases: TGTGCCAGCAGCGACACGGTTAATGAAAAACTGTTTTTT. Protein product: CASSDTVNEKLFF.

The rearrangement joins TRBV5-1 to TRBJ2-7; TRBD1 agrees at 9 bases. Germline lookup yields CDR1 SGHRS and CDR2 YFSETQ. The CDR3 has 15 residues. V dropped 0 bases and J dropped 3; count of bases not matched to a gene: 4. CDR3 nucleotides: TGCGCCAGCAGCTTGGGACAGGGGGATTTCTACGAGCAGTACTTC. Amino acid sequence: CASSLGQGDFYEQYF.

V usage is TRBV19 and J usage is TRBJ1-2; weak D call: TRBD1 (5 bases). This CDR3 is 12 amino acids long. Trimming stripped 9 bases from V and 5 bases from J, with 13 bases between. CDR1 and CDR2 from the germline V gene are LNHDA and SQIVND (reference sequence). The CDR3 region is CASRGGLYGYTF. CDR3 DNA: TGTGCCAGCCGGGGGGGGTTATATGGCTACACCTTC.

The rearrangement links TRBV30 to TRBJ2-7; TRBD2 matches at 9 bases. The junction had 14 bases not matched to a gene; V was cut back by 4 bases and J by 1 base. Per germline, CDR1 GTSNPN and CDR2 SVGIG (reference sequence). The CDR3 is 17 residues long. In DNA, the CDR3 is TGTGCCTGGAACGCTGTACGAGCGGGGGGCGGATCCTACGAGCAGTACTTC. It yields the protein CAWNAVRAGGGSYEQYF.

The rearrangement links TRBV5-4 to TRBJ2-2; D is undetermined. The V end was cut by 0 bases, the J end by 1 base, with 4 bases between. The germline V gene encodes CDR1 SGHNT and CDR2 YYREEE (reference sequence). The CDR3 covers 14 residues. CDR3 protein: CASSLGQNTGELFF. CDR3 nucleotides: TGTGCCAGCAGCTTGGGACAGAACACCGGGGAGCTGTTTTTT.

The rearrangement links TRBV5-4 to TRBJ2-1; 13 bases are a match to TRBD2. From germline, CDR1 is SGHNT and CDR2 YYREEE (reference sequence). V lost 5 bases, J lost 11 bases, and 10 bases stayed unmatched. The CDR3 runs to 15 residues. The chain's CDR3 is CASSTSGGAAAQQFF. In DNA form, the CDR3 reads TGTGCCAGCAGTACTAGCGGGGGGGCCGCCGCCCAGCAGTTCTTC. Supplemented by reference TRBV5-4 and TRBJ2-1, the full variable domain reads ETGVTQSPTHLIKTRGQQVTLRCSSQSGHNTVSWYQQALGQGPQFIFQYYREEENGRGNFPPRFSGLQFPNYSSELNVNALELDDSALYLCASSTSGGAAAQQFFGPGTRLTVL.

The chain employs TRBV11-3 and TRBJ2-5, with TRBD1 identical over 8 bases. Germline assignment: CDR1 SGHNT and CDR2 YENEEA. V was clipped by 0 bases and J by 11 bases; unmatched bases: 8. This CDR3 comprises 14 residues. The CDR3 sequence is CASSLDSRGREQYF. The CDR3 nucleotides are TGTGCCAGCAGCTTAGATTCCAGGGGGCGAGAGCAGTACTTC.

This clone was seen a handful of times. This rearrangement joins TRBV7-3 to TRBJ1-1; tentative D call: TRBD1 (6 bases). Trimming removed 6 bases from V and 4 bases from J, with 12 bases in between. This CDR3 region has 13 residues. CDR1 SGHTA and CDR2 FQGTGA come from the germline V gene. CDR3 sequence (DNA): TGTGCCAGCAGTCGTCAGGGGATCACTGAAGCTTTCTTT. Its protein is CASSRQGITEAFF.

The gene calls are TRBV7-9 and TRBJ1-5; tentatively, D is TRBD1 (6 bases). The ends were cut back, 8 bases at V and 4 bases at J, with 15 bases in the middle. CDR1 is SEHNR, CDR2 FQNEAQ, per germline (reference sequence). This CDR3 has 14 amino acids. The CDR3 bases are TGTGCCAGCTCGAAGGGGGGGGCAAATCAGCCCCAGCATTTT. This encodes CASSKGGANQPQHF.

CDR3: CSVRATGAYEQYF. The CDR3, as DNA: TGCAGCGTTAGAGCGACAGGAGCCTACGAGCAGTACTTC. The rearrangement links TRBV29-1 to TRBJ2-7, with D possibly TRBD1 on 6 matching bases. Germline CDR1 reads SQVTM; CDR2 reads ANQGSEA. Trimming removed 5 bases from V and 2 bases from J, with 13 bases in between. The CDR3 has 13 residues.

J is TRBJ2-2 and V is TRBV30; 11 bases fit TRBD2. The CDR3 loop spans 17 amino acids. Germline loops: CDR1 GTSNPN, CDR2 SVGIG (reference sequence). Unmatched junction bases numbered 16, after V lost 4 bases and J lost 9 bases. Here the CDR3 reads CAWTPRLAGSLTRELFF. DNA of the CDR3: TGTGCCTGGACCCCGAGACTAGCGGGGAGTCTGACCCGGGAGCTGTTTTTT.

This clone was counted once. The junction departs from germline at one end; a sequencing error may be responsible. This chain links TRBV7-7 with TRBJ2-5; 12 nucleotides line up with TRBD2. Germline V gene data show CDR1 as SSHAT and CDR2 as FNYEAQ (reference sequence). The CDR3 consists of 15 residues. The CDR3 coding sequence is TGTGCTAGCAGTCCTCTAGCGGGGGGGCAAGAGACCCAGTACTTC. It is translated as CASSPLAGGQETQYF.

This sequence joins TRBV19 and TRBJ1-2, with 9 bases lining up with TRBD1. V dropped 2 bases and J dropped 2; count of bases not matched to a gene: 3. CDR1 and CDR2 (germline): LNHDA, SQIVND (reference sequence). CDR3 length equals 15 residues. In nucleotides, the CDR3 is TGTGCCAGTAGTATAAGGGACAGGGCGAACTATGGCTACACCTTC. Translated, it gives CASSIRDRANYGYTF.

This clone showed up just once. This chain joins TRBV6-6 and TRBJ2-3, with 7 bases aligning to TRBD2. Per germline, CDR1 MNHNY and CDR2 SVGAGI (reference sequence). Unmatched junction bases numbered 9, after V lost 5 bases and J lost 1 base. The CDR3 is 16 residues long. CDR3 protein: CASSRGLGGGTDTQYF. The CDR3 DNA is TGTGCCAGCAGTCGAGGACTAGGCGGTGGCACAGATACGCAGTATTTT.

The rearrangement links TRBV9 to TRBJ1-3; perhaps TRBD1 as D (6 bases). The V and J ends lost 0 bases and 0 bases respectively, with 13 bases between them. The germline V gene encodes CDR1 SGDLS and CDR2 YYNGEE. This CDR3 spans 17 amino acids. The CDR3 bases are TGTGCCAGCAGCGTAGCCCCGAACAGGGACTCTGGAAACACCATATATTTT. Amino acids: CASSVAPNRDSGNTIYF.

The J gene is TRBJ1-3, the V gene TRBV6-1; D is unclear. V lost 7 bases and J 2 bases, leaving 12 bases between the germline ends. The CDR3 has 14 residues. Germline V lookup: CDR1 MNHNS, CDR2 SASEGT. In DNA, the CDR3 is TGTGCCAGCAAGTCGGGATGGGCTGGAAACACCATATATTTT. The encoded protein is CASKSGWAGNTIYF.

The CDR3 coding sequence is TGTGCCAGCACCGCTCGTCGTGGAGAAAACTATGGCTACACCTTC. It codes for CASTARRGENYGYTF. J is TRBJ1-2 and V is TRBV5-4, with D uncertain. This CDR3 has 15 residues. Deletions cut 6 bases from V and 2 bases from J, with 17 bases between. Germline loops: CDR1 SGHNT, CDR2 YYREEE (reference sequence).

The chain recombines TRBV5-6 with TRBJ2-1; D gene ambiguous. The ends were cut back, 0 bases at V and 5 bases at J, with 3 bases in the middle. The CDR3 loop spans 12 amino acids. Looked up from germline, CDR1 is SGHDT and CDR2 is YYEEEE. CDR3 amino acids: CASSLDNNEQFF. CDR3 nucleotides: TGTGCCAGCAGCTTGGATAACAATGAGCAGTTCTTC.